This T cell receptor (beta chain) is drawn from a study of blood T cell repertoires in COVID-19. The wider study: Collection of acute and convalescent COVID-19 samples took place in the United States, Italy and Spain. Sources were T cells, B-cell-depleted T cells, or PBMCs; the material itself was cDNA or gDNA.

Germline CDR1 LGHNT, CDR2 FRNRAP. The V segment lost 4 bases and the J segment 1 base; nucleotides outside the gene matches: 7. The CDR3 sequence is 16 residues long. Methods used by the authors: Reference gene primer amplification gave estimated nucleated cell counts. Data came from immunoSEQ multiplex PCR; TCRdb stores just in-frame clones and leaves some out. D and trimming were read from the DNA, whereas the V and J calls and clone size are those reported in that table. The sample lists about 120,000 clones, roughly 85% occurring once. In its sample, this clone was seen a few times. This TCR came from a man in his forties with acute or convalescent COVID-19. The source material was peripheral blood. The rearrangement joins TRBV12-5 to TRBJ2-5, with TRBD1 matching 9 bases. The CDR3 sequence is CASGSLADRGQETQYF. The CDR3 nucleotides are TGTGCTAGTGGTTCCCTCGCGGACAGGGGCCAAGAGACCCAGTACTTC.